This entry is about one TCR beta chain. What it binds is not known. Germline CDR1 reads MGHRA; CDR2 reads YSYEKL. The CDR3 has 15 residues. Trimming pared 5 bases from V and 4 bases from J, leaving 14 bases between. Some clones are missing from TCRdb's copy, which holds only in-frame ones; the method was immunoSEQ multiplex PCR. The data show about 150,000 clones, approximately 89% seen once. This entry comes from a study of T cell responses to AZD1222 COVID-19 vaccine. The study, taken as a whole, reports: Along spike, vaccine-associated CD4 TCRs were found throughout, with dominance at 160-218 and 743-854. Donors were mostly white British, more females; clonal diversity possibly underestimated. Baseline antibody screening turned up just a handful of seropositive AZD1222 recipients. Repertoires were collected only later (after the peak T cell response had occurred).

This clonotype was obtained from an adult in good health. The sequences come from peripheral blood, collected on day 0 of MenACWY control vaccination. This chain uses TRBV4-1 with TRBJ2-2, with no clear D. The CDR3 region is CASSNVLSFTGELFF. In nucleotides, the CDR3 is TGCGCCAGCAGCAATGTCCTGTCCTTCACCGGGGAGCTGTTTTTT.